The source of this T cell receptor (beta chain) is a study of CD8 T cells in ankylosing spondylitis. This CDR3 is 16 amino acids long. Germline assignment: CDR1 LGHDT and CDR2 YNNKEL (reference sequence). V was cut by 4 bases and J by 8 bases, with 21 bases left in between. TCRdb redid the calling of the 5' RACE reads with MiXCR, one entry per CDR3 protein. This table has roughly 470,000 distinct CDR3 sequences, about 25% appearing once. Overall study findings and caveats: Significantly higher representation of disease-linked clones was reported for matched ankylosing spondylitis synovial fluid. Made up of under 10 highly homologous variants, a TCR beta motif appeared characteristic of ankylosing spondylitis blood.

This clonotype was detected only a few times. What it binds is unknown. This chain uses TRBV3-1 with TRBJ2-1, with a possible D match to TRBD2 (6 bases). The sample taken for sequencing was blood, either unsorted or a sorted T cell fraction (not recorded which). This clonotype was sampled from a male donor with ankylosing spondylitis. The CDR3, as DNA: TGTGCCAGCAGCCCCCTGGCTAGGACTATATTCGATGAGCAGTTCTTC. Translation: CASSPLARTIFDEQFF.